The text below deals with one T cell receptor (beta chain). Its antigen is unknown. This sample is drawn from a study of T cells in localized non-small cell lung cancer. Study-level results: Exceeding tumor, uninvolved adjacent lung had the highest T cell clonality.

Assay used: immunoSEQ multiplex PCR; TCRdb lists only in-frame clones, some missing. The data contain approximately 41,000 clones, roughly 90% of them singletons. This clonotype originated in a woman aged 35 to 70 with stage II lung adenocarcinoma. Source: PBMCs, taken before any cancer treatment.

The CDR3 region has the DNA TGCGCCAGCAGCCTTCCGGGACAGACTAATTCACCCCTCCACTTT. As protein: CASSLPGQTNSPLHF. The chain links TRBV5-1 to TRBJ1-6; TRBD1 matches 7 bases. The J segment lost 6 bases and the V segment lost 4 bases, leaving 7 bases of the junction unmatched. Germline V gene data show CDR1 as SGHRS and CDR2 as YFSETQ. The CDR3 runs to 15 residues.